This T cell receptor (beta chain) was recorded in a study of control samples from healthy donors and cancer patients. As for this clone: Other DNA sequences from this sample encode an identical CDR3 as well.

The assay was immunoSEQ multiplex PCR, and TCRdb's table has in-frame clones only and misses some. The sample lists 150,000 to 200,000 clones, about nine tenths occurring once. CDR1 is MNHNS, CDR2 SASEGT, per germline. V was trimmed by 2 bases and J by 2 bases, leaving 9 bases between them. CDR3 length equals 15 residues. Sequencing used blood. This chain links TRBV6-1 with TRBJ1-4; TRBD1 is a possible D gene (5 bases). The TCR sequence derives from a woman aged 25 to 39 in good health. CDR3 in amino acids: CASSERGATNEKLFF. CDR3 coding DNA: TGTGCCAGCAGTGAACGAGGGGCGACTAATGAAAAACTGTTTTTT.